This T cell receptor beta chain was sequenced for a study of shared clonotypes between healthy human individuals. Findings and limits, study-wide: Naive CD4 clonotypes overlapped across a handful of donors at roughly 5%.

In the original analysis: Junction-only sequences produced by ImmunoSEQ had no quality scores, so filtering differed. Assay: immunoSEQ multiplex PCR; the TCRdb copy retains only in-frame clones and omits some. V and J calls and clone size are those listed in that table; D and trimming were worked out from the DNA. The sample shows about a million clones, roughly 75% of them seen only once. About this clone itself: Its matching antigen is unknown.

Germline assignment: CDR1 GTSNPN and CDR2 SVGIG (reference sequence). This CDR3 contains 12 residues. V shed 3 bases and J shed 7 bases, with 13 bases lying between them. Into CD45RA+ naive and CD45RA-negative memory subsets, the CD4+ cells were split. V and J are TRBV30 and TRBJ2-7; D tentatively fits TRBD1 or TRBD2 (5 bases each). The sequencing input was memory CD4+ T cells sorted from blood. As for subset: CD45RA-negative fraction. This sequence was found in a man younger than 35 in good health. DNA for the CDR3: TGTGCCTGGAGCCCAGGGACGGGGGAGCAGTACTTC. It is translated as CAWSPGTGEQYF.